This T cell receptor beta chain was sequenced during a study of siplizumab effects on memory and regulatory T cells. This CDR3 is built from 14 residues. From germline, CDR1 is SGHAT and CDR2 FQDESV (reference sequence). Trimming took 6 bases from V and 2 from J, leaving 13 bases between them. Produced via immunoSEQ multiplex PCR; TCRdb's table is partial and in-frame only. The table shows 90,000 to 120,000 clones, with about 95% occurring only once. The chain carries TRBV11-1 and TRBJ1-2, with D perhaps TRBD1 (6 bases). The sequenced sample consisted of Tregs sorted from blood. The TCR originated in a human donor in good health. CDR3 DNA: TGTGCCAGCAGTTGGACAGCCGACAACTATGGCTACACCTTC. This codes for CASSWTADNYGYTF. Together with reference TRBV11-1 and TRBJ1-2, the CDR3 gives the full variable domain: EAEVAQSPRYKITEKSQAVAFWCDPISGHATLYWYRQILGQGPELLVQFQDESVVDDSQLPKDRFSAERLKGVDSTLKIQPAELGDSAMYLCASSWTADNYGYTFGSGTRLTVV.